The 5 T cell receptor beta chains reported below all come from one sample, sequenced in a study of breast tumors, draining lymph nodes, adjacent tissues. TCRdb reprocessed the multiplex PCR reads with MiXCR, giving one entry per CDR3 protein. The repertoire includes about 230,000 distinct CDR3 sequences, approximately 31% of them detected once, and 1.4% sits in the top ten. Samples came from axillary lymph nodes draining the breast cancer. Source material: axillary lymph node tissue. The receptors shown here come from a female donor with breast cancer. Some clones in this sample may be carry-over from other donors' samples.

This clonotype was observed at least ten times. This CDR3 reads CAIPTELAKNIQYF. The CDR3 DNA sequence: TGTGCCATCCCGACCGAGCTAGCCAAAAACATTCAGTACTTC. This chain links TRBV10-3 with TRBJ2-4; D is ambiguous. The CDR3 loop spans 14 amino acids. Looked up from germline, CDR1 is ENHRY and CDR2 is SYGVKD. V shed 8 bases and J shed 0 bases, with 11 bases lying between them.

This clonotype was recorded at least ten times. V gene TRBV20-1 combines with J gene TRBJ2-3; perhaps TRBD2 as D (6 bases). This CDR3 is 13 amino acids long. Germline loops: CDR1 DFQATT, CDR2 SNEGSKA (reference sequence). V lost 3 bases and J lost 2, with 9 bases in between. CDR3 loop: CSASGGHTDTQYF. CDR3 nucleotides: TGCAGTGCTAGCGGAGGGCACACAGATACGCAGTATTTT.

The sample holds many counts of this clonotype. The chain joins TRBV5-1 to TRBJ2-3, with 12 bases lining up with TRBD2. Germline-derived CDR1 and CDR2 are SGHRS and YFSETQ. The CDR3 loop spans 15 amino acids. Trimming took 4 bases from V and 5 from J; bases not matched to a gene: 5. The CDR3: CASSPPSGRGDTQYF. CDR3 coding DNA: TGCGCCAGCAGCCCCCCTAGCGGGAGGGGAGATACGCAGTATTTT. Drawing the rest from reference TRBV5-1 and TRBJ2-3, the complete variable domain is KAGVTQTPRYLIKTRGQQVTLSCSPISGHRSVSWYQQTPGQGLQFLFEYFSETQRNKGNFPGRFSGRQFSNSRSEMNVSTLELGDSALYLCASSPPSGRGDTQYFGPGTRLTVL.

This clonotype was picked up many times. The V call is TRBV28, the J call TRBJ2-1; a possible D gene is TRBD1 (6 bases). V lost 3 bases to trimming and J lost 9 bases, with 18 bases between them. This CDR3 has 15 residues. Germline assignment: CDR1 MDHEN and CDR2 SYDVKM. The chain's CDR3 is CASSFRTKGGIEQFF. CDR3 DNA sequence: TGTGCCAGCAGTTTTCGGACAAAAGGGGGTATTGAGCAGTTCTTC.

CDR3 loop: CASSTRGGGDKNIQYF. The CDR3 coding sequence is TGTGCCAGTAGTACCCGGGGGGGGGGGGACAAAAACATTCAGTACTTC. This chain joins TRBV19 and TRBJ2-4, with TRBD2 matching over 8 bases. Germline lookup yields CDR1 LNHDA and CDR2 SQIVND (reference sequence). Losses at the gene ends were 4 bases for V and 3 bases for J; bases not matched to a gene: 8. The CDR3 has 16 residues.